Presented here are 19 T cell receptor beta chains from one specimen sequenced in a study of Tregs in tolerant kidney transplant recipients. Recipients received nonmyeloablative bone marrow transplants from related graft donors, with transient mixed chimerism. Here immunoSEQ multiplex PCR was the method, and the copy in TCRdb shows in-frame clones only, minus some. The repertoire shows some 14,000 clones; the top ten hold roughly a quarter. The material sequenced was CD8+ T cells from blood (PBMCs), taken 6 months after the transplant. These receptors were collected from a human patient who received a combined kidney and bone marrow transplant. Some T cells may have originated in the graft donor.

Notes on this clone: The read gets to within 3 residues of the CDR3 end, and the germline J gene fills in the rest. The chain recombines TRBV7-9 with TRBJ2-5; D may be TRBD2 (7 bases). Germline V gives CDR1 SEHNR, CDR2 FQNEAQ (reference sequence). V gave up 5 bases and J gave up 5 bases, with 18 bases separating them. The CDR3 has 15 amino acids. CDR3 bases read: TGTGCCAGCAGCCTAGTATTGGGGGGGCCGGAGACC. It yields the protein CASSLVLGGPET. The full CDR3 protein is CASSLVLGGPETQYF. Using reference TRBV7-9 and TRBJ2-5 for the parts outside the CDR3, the full variable domain is DTGVSQNPRHKITKRGQNVTFRCDPISEHNRLYWYRQTLGQGPEFLTYFQNEAQLEKSRLLSDRFSAERPKGSFSTLEIQRTEQGDSAMYLCASSLVLGGPETQYFGPGTRLLVL.

Remarks on this clone: The read terminates 3 residues ahead of where the CDR3 ends, so the germline J gene completes it. The chain employs TRBV7-7 and TRBJ2-5, with D possibly being TRBD2 (7 bases). The CDR3 consists of 15 residues. CDR1 is SSHAT, CDR2 FNYEAQ, per germline (reference sequence). V lost 3 bases, J lost 2 bases, and 13 bases lay in between. The CDR3 protein is CASSLSRGLQETQYF. CDR3 DNA, as far as it was read: TGTGCCAGCAGCTTGAGCAGGGGACTACAAGAGACC.

As regards this clone: Read data end 3 residues before the CDR3 end; the end is taken from the germline J gene. The chain links TRBV5-1 to TRBJ1-1, with D tentatively TRBD1 (5 bases). CDR3 length: 16 residues. The germline V gene has CDR1 SGHRS and CDR2 YFSETQ. V shed 0 bases and J shed 1 base, with 13 bases lying between them. The sequenced CDR3 bases are TGCGCCAGCAGCTTGGAAGGGGTCCGCGGGAACACTGAA. This encodes CASSLEGVRGNTE. The full-length CDR3 reads as CASSLEGVRGNTEAFF. The full variable domain, rest sourced from reference TRBV5-1 and TRBJ1-1, is KAGVTQTPRYLIKTRGQQVTLSCSPISGHRSVSWYQQTPGQGLQFLFEYFSETQRNKGNFPGRFSGRQFSNSRSEMNVSTLELGDSALYLCASSLEGVRGNTEAFFGQGTRLTVV.

A note on this clone: The read ends 3 residues before the CDR3 terminus; that terminus is restored from the germline J gene. The chain couples TRBV5-1 to TRBJ2-3, with a weak D call TRBD2 (6 bases). The CDR3 loop spans 14 amino acids. Germline V gene data show CDR1 as SGHRS and CDR2 as YFSETQ. The CDR3 bases that were read are TGCGCCAGCAGATTCCTGGAGGGCCAAGAGACG. Protein product: CASRFLEGQET. The CDR3 in its entirety is CASRFLEGQETQYF.

About this clone: The read falls 3 residues short of the CDR3 end, and the missing part is taken from the germline J gene. J is TRBJ2-7 and V is TRBV20-1; TRBD2 matches 7 bases. Germline CDR1 DFQATT, CDR2 SNEGSKA (reference sequence). CDR3 length: 14 residues. V lost 1 base and J lost 3; bases outside the gene matches: 6. The part of the CDR3 DNA that was read is TGCAGTGCTAGAGTCGGACTAGGCCTCTACGAG. Translation gives CSARVGLGLYE. The full CDR3 is CSARVGLGLYEQYF.

Details on this clone: The read is 3 residues too short to cover the CDR3 end, so that end is filled in from the germline J gene. The chain is built from TRBV9 and TRBJ2-1; 8 positions agree with TRBD2. Germline V gives CDR1 SGDLS, CDR2 YYNGEE. Unmatched junction bases numbered 3, after V lost 3 bases and J lost 7 bases. The CDR3 is 13 amino acids. The DNA read from the CDR3 is TGTGCCAGCAGCGCTCCTAGCGGGAATGAG. Protein: CASSAPSGNE. The entire CDR3 reads CASSAPSGNEQFF.

A note on this clone: From the germline J gene comes the end of the CDR3, since the read stops 3 residues before it. J is TRBJ2-3 and V is TRBV2; D could derive from TRBD1 or TRBD2 (5 bases each). CDR3 length: 15 amino acids. Germline V gene data show CDR1 as SNHLY and CDR2 as FYNNEI. The CDR3 loop reads CASRDPGRAEETQYF. The DNA read from the CDR3 is TGTGCCAGCAGGGACCCGGGCAGGGCGGAGGAGACG.

Concerning this clone itself: The CDR3 goes on 3 residues after the read ends, and that part is filled in from the germline J gene. This sequence joins TRBV19 and TRBJ2-1, with D uncertain. This CDR3 comprises 15 residues. The V gene's germline CDR1 is LNHDA and CDR2 SQIVND (reference sequence). The germline V and J ends were trimmed by 1 base and 2 bases, with 9 bases remaining between them. The sequenced part of the CDR3 DNA is TGTGCCAGTAGTATAGGGGCTACCCCCTACAATGAG. This translates into CASSIGATPYNE. From start to end, the CDR3 is CASSIGATPYNEQFF.

With regard to this clone: The read gets to within 3 residues of the CDR3 end, and the germline J gene fills in the rest. The chain employs TRBV29-1 and TRBJ1-1, with a possible D match to TRBD1 (6 bases). Looked up from germline, CDR1 is SQVTM and CDR2 is ANQGSEA. Trimming took off 3 bases at V and 1 base at J, with 6 bases between the two ends. The CDR3 runs 12 residues. CDR3 residues: CSVDRGNTEAFF. The part of the CDR3 DNA that was read is TGCAGCGTTGACAGGGGGAACACTGAA. Looking up the rest from reference TRBV29-1 and TRBJ1-1 gives the full variable domain: SAVISQKPSRDICQRGTSLTIQCQVDSQVTMMFWYRQQPGQSLTLIATANQGSEATYESGFVIDKFPISRPNLTFSTLTVSNMSPEDSSIYLCSVDRGNTEAFFGQGTRLTVV.

Worth noting for this clone: Sequencing ends 3 residues short of the CDR3 end; the germline J gene provides the rest. The J gene is TRBJ2-1, the V gene TRBV28, with TRBD1 matching 10 bases. There are 17 residues in the CDR3. Trimming took 6 bases from V and 2 from J; bases not matched to a gene: 10. In germline, CDR1 is MDHEN, CDR2 SYDVKM. CDR3 sequence reads: CASSHRQGAPTYNEQFF. Partial CDR3 DNA: TGTGCCAGCAGCCATCGACAGGGGGCGCCTACCTACAATGAG.

The CDR3 loop reads CASSLANSAYEQYF. The CDR3 DNA, read in part, is TGTGCCAGCAGCTTAGCGAACAGTGCCTACGAG. This rearrangement joins TRBV7-8 to TRBJ2-7; D gene ambiguous. The DNA ends 3 residues before the CDR3 does, and the rest of the CDR3 is filled in from the germline J gene. CDR1 is SGHVS and CDR2 is FQNEAQ in the germline V gene. The CDR3 is made up of 14 amino acids. Trimming cost V 0 bases and J 2 bases, with 8 bases left between them.

As concerns this clone: The read gets to within 3 residues of the CDR3 end, and the germline J gene fills in the rest. The rearrangement joins TRBV5-1 to TRBJ2-2, with 11 bases aligning to TRBD2. Unmatched junction bases numbered 13, after V lost 5 bases and J lost 7 bases. The CDR3 runs 17 residues. Germline values: CDR1 SGHRS, CDR2 YFSETQ. The sequenced part of the CDR3 DNA is TGCGCCAGCAGATATAGCGGGGGGGCCGATATCGGCGGGGAG. Its translation is CASRYSGGADIGGE. The whole CDR3 protein is CASRYSGGADIGGELFF.

CDR3 DNA (partial): TGCAGTGCCCGGACTAGCGGGCTCTCCTACGAG. Amino acids: CSARTSGLSYE. In full, the CDR3 reads CSARTSGLSYEQYF. The chain joins TRBV20-1 to TRBJ2-7; 11 bases align to TRBD2. Sequencing ends 3 residues short of the CDR3 end; the germline J gene provides the rest. Germline assignment: CDR1 DFQATT and CDR2 SNEGSKA (reference sequence). The junction had 4 bases not matched to a gene; V was cut back by 6 bases and J by 0 bases. This CDR3 is built from 14 residues.

Notes on this clone: The sequence runs out 3 residues before the end of the CDR3; the remainder is reconstructed from the germline J gene. The chain joins TRBV6-2 or TRBV6-3 to TRBJ1-2; possibly TRBD1 for D (6 bases). Trimming removed 2 bases at V and 4 bases at J, with 8 bases between. The CDR3 extends over 13 amino acids. In germline, CDR1 is MNHEY, CDR2 SVGEGT. Here the CDR3 reads CASSYGGLYGYTF. The sequenced CDR3 bases are TGTGCCAGCAGTTACGGGGGCCTCTATGGC.

A word on this clone: The CDR3 is cut off 3 residues early in the read; its end comes from the germline J gene. The genes are TRBV5-6 and TRBJ2-3, with a tentative D call TRBD2 (6 bases). The CDR3 is made up of 13 amino acids. Germline V gene data show CDR1 as SGHDT and CDR2 as YYEEEE. CDR3 DNA, as far as it was read: TGTGCCAGCAGCCTGGGACTTGCAATGCCG. Amino acids: CASSLGLAMP. The full-length CDR3 reads as CASSLGLAMPQYF.

As concerns this clone: The read ends 3 residues early relative to the CDR3; the germline J gene fills the gap. The chain has TRBV10-3 and TRBJ1-3, with D hard to call. The V end was cut by 10 bases, the J end by 0 bases, with 4 bases between. Per the germline V gene, CDR1 is ENHRY and CDR2 is SYGVKD. CDR3 size: 11 residues. Partial CDR3 DNA: TGTGCCACCCACTCTGGAAACACC. Translated: CATHSGNT. The full-length CDR3 reads as CATHSGNTIYF.

The CDR3 bases that were read are TGTGCCAGCAGCTTTGGACTAGAGAAGGATGAG. Protein: CASSFGLEKDE. The complete CDR3 protein is CASSFGLEKDEQFF. The gene calls are TRBV11-3 and TRBJ2-1; TRBD2 aligns across 7 bases. Read sequence stops 3 residues before the CDR3 end, and the germline J gene provides the missing end. CDR3 size: 14 residues. Germline CDR1 and CDR2: SGHNT and YENEEA. J lost 8 bases, V lost 3 bases, and 7 bases had no gene match.

Concerning this clone itself: The read is 3 residues too short to cover the CDR3 end, so that end is filled in from the germline J gene. V usage is TRBV5-1 and J usage is TRBJ2-5; D possibly corresponds to TRBD2 (5 bases). The germline V and J ends were trimmed by 0 bases and 2 bases, with 8 bases remaining between them. Germline loops: CDR1 SGHRS, CDR2 YFSETQ. The CDR3 runs to 14 residues. The part of the CDR3 DNA that was read is TGCGCCAGCAGCTTGGCGACTACACAAGAGACC. Amino acids: CASSLATTQET. From start to end, the CDR3 is CASSLATTQETQYF.

Concerning this clone itself: The observed sequence ends 3 residues before the CDR3 terminus, with the missing tail filled in from the germline J gene. The gene calls are TRBV4-2 and TRBJ1-1; 11 bases align to TRBD1. The CDR3 runs to 16 residues. Trimming at V came to 0 bases and at J to 5 bases, leaving 5 bases not matched to a gene. Germline lookup yields CDR1 LGHNA and CDR2 YNFKEQ. The CDR3 here is CASSQEGDRGGTEAFF. The sequenced CDR3 bases are TGTGCCAGCAGCCAAGAGGGGGACAGGGGGGGAACTGAA.